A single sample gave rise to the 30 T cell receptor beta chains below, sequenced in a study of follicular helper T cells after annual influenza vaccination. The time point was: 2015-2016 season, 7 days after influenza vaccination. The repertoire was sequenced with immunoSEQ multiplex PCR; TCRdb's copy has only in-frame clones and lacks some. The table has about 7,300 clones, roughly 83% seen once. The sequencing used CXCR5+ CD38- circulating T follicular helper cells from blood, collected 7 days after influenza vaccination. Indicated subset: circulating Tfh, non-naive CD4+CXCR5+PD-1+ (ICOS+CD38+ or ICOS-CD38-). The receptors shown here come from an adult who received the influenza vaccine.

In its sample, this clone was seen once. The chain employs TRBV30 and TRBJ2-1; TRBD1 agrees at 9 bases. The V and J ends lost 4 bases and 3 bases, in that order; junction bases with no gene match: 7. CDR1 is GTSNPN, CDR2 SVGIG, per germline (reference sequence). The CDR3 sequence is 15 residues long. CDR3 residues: CAWITTGGNYNEQFF. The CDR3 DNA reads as TGTGCCTGGATTACGACAGGGGGAAACTACAATGAGCAGTTCTTC.

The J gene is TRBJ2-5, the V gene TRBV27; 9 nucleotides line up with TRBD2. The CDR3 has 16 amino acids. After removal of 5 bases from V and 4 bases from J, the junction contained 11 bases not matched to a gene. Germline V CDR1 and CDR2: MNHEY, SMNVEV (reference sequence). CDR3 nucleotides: TGTGCCAGCAGTCGCCAGGGCGGGAGGGCCGGAGAGACCCAGTACTTC. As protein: CASSRQGGRAGETQYF.

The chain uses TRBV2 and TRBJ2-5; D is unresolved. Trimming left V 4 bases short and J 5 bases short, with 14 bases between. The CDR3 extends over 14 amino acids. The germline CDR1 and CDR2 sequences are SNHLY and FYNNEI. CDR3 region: CASSGFMGSETQYF. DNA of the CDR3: TGTGCCAGCAGTGGGTTTATGGGCTCGGAGACCCAGTACTTC. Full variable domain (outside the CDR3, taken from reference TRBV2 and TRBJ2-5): EPEVTQTPSHQVTQMGQEVILRCVPISNHLYFYWYRQILGQKVEFLVSFYNNEISEKSEIFDDQFSVERPDGSNFTLKIRSTKLEDSAMYFCASSGFMGSETQYFGPGTRLLVL.

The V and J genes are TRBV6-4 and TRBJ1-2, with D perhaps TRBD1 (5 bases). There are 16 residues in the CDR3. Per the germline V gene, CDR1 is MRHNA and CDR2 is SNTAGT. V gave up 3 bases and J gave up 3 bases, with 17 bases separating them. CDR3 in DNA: TGTGCCAGCAGTGATGTGCGGGGGTCTTATGACTATGGCTACACCTTC. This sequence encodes CASSDVRGSYDYGYTF.

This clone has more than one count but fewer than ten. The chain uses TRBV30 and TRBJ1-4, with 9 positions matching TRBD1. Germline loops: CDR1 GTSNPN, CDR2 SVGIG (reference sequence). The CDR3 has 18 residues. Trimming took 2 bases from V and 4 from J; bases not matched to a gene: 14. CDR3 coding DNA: TGTGCCTGGAGTAGCACGACAGAGATGGGACAGGGTAATGAAAAACTGTTTTTT. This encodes CAWSSTTEMGQGNEKLFF.

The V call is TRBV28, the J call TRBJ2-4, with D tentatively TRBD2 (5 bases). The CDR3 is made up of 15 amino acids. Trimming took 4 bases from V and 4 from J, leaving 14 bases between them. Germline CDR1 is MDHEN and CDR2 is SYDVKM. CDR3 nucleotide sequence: TGTGCCAGCAGTTCGTTCTCCGGACTGAAAAACATTCAGTACTTC. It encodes CASSSFSGLKNIQYF.

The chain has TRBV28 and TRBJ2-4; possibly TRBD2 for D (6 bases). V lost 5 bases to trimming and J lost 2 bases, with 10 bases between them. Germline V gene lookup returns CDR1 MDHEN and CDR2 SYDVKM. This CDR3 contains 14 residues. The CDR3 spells CASSDGGTKNIQYF. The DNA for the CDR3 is TGTGCCAGCAGTGACGGGGGAACCAAAAACATTCAGTACTTC.

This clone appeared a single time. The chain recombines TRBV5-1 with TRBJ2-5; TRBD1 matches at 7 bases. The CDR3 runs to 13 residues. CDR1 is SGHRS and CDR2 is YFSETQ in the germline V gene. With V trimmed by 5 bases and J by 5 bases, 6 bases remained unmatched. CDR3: CASRTGSRETQYF. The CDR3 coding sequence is TGCGCCAGCAGGACAGGGTCTAGGGAGACCCAGTACTTC. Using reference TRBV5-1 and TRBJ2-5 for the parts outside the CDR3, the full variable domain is KAGVTQTPRYLIKTRGQQVTLSCSPISGHRSVSWYQQTPGQGLQFLFEYFSETQRNKGNFPGRFSGRQFSNSRSEMNVSTLELGDSALYLCASRTGSRETQYFGPGTRLLVL.

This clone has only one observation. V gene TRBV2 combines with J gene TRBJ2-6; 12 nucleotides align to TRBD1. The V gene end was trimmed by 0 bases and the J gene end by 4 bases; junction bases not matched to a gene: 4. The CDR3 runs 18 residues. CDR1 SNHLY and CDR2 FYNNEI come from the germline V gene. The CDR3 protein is CASSEARGQGAGANVLTF. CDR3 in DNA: TGTGCCAGCAGTGAAGCGCGGGGACAGGGGGCCGGGGCCAACGTCCTGACTTTC.

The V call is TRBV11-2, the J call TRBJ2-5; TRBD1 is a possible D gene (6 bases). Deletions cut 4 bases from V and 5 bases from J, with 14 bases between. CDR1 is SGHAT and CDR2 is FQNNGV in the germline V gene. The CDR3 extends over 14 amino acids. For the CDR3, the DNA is TGTGCCAGCAGCTCCGAACAGGGCGGCGAGACCCAGTACTTC. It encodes CASSSEQGGETQYF.

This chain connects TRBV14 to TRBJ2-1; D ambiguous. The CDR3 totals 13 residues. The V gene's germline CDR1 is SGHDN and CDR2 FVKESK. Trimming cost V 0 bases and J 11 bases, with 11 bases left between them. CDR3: CASSQDQSGKQFF. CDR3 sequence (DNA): TGTGCCAGCAGCCAAGATCAATCCGGCAAGCAGTTCTTC.

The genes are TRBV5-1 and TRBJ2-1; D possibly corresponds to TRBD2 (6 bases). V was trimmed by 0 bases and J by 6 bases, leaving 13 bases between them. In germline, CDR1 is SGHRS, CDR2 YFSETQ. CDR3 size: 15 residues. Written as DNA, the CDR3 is TGCGCCAGCAGCTTGGGGTCATACGGGGGCAATGAGCAGTTCTTC. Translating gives CASSLGSYGGNEQFF.

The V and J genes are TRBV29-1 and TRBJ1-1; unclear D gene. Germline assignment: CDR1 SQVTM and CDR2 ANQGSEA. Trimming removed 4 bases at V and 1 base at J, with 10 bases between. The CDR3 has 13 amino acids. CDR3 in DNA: TGCAGCGTTGCTGTTTTAGAGAACACTGAAGCTTTCTTT. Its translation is CSVAVLENTEAFF.

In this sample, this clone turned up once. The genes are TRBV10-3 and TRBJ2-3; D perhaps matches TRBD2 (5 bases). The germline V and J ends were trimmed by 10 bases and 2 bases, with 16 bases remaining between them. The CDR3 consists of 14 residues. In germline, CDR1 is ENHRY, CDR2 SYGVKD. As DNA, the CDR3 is TGTGCCAGCCAAGGAGCCGGGATCACAGATACGCAGTATTTT. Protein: CASQGAGITDTQYF.

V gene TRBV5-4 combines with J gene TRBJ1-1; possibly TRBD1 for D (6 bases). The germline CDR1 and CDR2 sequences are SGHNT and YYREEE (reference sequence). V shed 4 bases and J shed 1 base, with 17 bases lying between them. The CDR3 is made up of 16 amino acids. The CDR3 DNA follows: TGTGCCAGCAGCAGTGGGCTTACAGGGTGGAACACTGAAGCTTTCTTT. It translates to CASSSGLTGWNTEAFF.

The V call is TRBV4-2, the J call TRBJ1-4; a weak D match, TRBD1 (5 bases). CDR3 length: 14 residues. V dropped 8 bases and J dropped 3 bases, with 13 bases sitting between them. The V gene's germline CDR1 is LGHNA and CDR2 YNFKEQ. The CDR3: CASDRDGANEKLFF. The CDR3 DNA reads TGTGCCAGCGACCGGGACGGAGCTAATGAAAAACTGTTTTTT.

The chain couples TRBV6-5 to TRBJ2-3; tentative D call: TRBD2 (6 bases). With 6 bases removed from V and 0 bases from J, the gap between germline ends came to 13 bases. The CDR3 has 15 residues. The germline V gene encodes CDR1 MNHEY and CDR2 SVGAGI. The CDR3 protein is CASSQGTGSTDTQYF. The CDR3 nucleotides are TGTGCCAGCAGCCAAGGGACTGGGAGCACAGATACGCAGTATTTT.

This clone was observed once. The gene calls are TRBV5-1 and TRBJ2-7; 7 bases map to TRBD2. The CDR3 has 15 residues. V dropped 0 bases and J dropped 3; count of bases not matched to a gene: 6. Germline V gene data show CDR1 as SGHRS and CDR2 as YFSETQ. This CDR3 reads CASSLGAGDVYEQYF. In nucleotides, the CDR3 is TGCGCCAGCAGCTTGGGGGCGGGAGACGTCTACGAGCAGTACTTC.

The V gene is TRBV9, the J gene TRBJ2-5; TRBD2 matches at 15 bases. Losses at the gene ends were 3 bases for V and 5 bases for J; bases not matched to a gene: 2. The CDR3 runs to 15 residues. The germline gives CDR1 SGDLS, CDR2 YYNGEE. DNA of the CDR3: TGTGCCAGCAGCGCAGGACTAGCGGGAGGGGAGACCCAGTACTTC. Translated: CASSAGLAGGETQYF.

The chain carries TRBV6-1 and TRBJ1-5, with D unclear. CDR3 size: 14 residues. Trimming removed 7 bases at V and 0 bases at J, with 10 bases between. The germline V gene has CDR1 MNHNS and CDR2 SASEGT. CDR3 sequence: CASTQHYSNQPQHF. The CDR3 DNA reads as TGTGCCAGCACCCAGCATTATAGCAATCAGCCCCAGCATTTT.

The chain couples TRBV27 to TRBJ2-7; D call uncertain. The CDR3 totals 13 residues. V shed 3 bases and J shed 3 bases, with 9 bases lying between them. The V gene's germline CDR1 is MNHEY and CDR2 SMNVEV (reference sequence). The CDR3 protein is CASSFLTVYEQYF. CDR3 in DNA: TGTGCCAGCAGTTTCCTTACCGTCTACGAGCAGTACTTC.

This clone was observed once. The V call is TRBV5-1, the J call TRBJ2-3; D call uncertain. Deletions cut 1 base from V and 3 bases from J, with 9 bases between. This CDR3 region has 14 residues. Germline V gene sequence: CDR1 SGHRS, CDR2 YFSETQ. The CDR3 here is CASSLQLLTDTQYF. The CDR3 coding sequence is TGCGCCAGCAGCTTGCAACTTCTTACAGATACGCAGTATTTT. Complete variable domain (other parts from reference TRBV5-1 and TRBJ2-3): KAGVTQTPRYLIKTRGQQVTLSCSPISGHRSVSWYQQTPGQGLQFLFEYFSETQRNKGNFPGRFSGRQFSNSRSEMNVSTLELGDSALYLCASSLQLLTDTQYFGPGTRLTVL.

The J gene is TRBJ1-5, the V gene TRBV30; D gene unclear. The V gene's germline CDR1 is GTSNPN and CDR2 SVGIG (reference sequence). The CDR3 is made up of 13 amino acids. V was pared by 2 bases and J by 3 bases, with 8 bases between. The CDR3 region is CAWSFTDNQPQHF. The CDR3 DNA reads TGTGCCTGGAGTTTTACAGACAATCAGCCCCAGCATTTT. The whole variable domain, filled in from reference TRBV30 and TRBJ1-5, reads SQTIHQWPATLVQPVGSPLSLECTVEGTSNPNLYWYRQAAGRGLQLLFYSVGIGQISSEVPQNLSASRPQDRQFILSSKKLLLSDSGFYLCAWSFTDNQPQHFGDGTRLSIL.

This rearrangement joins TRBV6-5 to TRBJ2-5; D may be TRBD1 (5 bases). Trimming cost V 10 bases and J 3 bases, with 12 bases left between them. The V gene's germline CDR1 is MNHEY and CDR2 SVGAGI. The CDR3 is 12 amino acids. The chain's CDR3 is CATAQGKETQYF. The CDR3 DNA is TGTGCCACTGCTCAGGGCAAAGAGACCCAGTACTTC.

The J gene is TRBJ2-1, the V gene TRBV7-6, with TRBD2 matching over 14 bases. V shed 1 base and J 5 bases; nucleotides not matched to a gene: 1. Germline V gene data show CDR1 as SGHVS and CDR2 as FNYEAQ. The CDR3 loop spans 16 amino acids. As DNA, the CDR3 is TGTGCCAGCAGCTTAGGGGGACTAGCGGGAGACAATGAGCAGTTCTTC. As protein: CASSLGGLAGDNEQFF.

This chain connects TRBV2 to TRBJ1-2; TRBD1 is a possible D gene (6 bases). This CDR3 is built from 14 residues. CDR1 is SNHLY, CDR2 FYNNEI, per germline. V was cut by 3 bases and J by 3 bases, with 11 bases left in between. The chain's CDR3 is CASSEFSGDYGYTF. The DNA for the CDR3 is TGTGCCAGCAGTGAGTTTTCAGGGGACTATGGCTACACCTTC.

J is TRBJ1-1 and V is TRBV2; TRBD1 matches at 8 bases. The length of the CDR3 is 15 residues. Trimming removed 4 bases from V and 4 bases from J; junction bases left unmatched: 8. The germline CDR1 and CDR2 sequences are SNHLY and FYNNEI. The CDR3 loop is CASSGTGGGGTEAFF. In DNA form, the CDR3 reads TGTGCCAGCAGTGGAACAGGGGGAGGGGGCACTGAAGCTTTCTTT.

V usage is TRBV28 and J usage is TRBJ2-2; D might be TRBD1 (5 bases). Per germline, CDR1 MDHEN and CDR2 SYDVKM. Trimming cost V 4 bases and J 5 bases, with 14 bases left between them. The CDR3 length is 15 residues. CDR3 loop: CASSSVGVATGELFF. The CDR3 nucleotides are TGTGCCAGCAGTTCTGTAGGGGTAGCAACCGGGGAGCTGTTTTTT.

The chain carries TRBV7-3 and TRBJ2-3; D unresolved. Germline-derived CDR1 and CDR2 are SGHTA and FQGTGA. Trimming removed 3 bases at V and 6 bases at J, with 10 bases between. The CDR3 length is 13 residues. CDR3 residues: CASSLNKADTQYF. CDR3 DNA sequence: TGTGCCAGCAGCTTGAACAAGGCGGATACGCAGTATTTT.

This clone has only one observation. The CDR3 DNA reads TGTGCCAGCTCCATAGGACTAGCGGGAGTTGGCGATGAGCAGTTCTTC. Amino acid sequence: CASSIGLAGVGDEQFF. V usage is TRBV18 and J usage is TRBJ2-1; 13 nucleotides match TRBD2. The germline V gene has CDR1 KGHSH and CDR2 LQKENI. The CDR3 is 16 amino acids. V gave up 6 bases and J gave up 8 bases; unmatched junction bases: 10.